The rows below give T cell receptor beta chains drawn from one sample of a study of cytomegalovirus exposure and HLA in healthy donors. The table came from immunoSEQ multiplex PCR; TCRdb's copy has only in-frame clones and leaves some out. The repertoire holds 150,000 or so clones, with 86% as singletons. Sequencing input: PBMCs. Receptors originate from a man in his late teens or twenties in good health and CMV-seropositive. Both conserved end residues are part of each CDR3. A D gene is named only where the DNA matches it firmly. The size entry is marked missing in some rows and otherwise reads once, few, many or a size class.

d_gene: TRBD1; len: 17; v_gene: TRBV5-5; j_gene: TRBJ2-5; abundance: few; CDR3nt: TGTGCCAGCAGCTTGTATTCCCTGCGACAGGGGAAAGAGACCCAGTACTTC; CDR3aa: CASSLYSLRQGKETQYF
d_gene: .; len: 11; v_gene: TRBV20-1; j_gene: TRBJ2-4; abundance: once; CDR3nt: TGCAGTGCGCCCCGAGGGGAGGCTCAGTACTTC; CDR3aa: CSAPRGEAQYF
d_gene: .; len: 13; v_gene: TRBV7-7; j_gene: TRBJ2-7; abundance: many; CDR3nt: TGTGCTAGCAGCCAACGCGGGTTTACCGAGCAGTACTTC; CDR3aa: CASSQRGFTEQYF
d_gene: TRBD1; len: 14; v_gene: TRBV30; j_gene: TRBJ1-4; abundance: .; CDR3nt: TGTGCCTGGGGAAAAGCAGGGGGTTTTGAAAAACTGTTTTTT; CDR3aa: CAWGKAGGFEKLFF
d_gene: .; len: 13; v_gene: TRBV30; j_gene: TRBJ1-6; abundance: few; CDR3nt: TGTGCCTGGAGTGCGGTCCCCTCTGAACCCCTCCACTTT; CDR3aa: CAWSAVPSEPLHF
d_gene: .; len: 12; v_gene: TRBV2; j_gene: TRBJ2-1; abundance: .; CDR3nt: TGTGCCAGCACTAAAACGGGCAATGAGCAGTTCTTC; CDR3aa: CASTKTGNEQFF
d_gene: .; len: 15; v_gene: TRBV5-8; j_gene: TRBJ1-3; abundance: .; CDR3nt: TGTGCCAGCAGCTTGGGACAGGCTTATGGAAACACCATATATTTT; CDR3aa: CASSLGQAYGNTIYF
d_gene: .; len: 13; v_gene: TRBV6-5; j_gene: TRBJ2-7; abundance: once; CDR3nt: TGTGCCAGCACATCCCCAGGCTCCTACGAGCAGTACTTC; CDR3aa: CASTSPGSYEQYF
d_gene: TRBD1; len: 16; v_gene: TRBV5-1; j_gene: TRBJ2-7; abundance: .; CDR3nt: TGCGCCAGCAGCTTGGCCGGGACAGGGGGCCCAAACGAGCAGTACTTC; CDR3aa: CASSLAGTGGPNEQYF
d_gene: .; len: 15; v_gene: TRBV6-1; j_gene: TRBJ1-2; abundance: .; CDR3nt: TGTGCCAGCAGTGACGGTTGGGGAGCTAACTATGGCTACACCTTC; CDR3aa: CASSDGWGANYGYTF
d_gene: TRBD1; len: 15; v_gene: TRBV5-1; j_gene: TRBJ2-1; abundance: .; CDR3nt: TGCGCCAGCAGCCGGGACAGGGTGGGCTACAATGAGCAGTTCTTC; CDR3aa: CASSRDRVGYNEQFF
d_gene: TRBD1; len: 15; v_gene: TRBV4-1; j_gene: TRBJ2-7; abundance: .; CDR3nt: TGCGCCAGCAGCCGCCCCGGGACAGGGACCTACGAGCAGTACTTC; CDR3aa: CASSRPGTGTYEQYF